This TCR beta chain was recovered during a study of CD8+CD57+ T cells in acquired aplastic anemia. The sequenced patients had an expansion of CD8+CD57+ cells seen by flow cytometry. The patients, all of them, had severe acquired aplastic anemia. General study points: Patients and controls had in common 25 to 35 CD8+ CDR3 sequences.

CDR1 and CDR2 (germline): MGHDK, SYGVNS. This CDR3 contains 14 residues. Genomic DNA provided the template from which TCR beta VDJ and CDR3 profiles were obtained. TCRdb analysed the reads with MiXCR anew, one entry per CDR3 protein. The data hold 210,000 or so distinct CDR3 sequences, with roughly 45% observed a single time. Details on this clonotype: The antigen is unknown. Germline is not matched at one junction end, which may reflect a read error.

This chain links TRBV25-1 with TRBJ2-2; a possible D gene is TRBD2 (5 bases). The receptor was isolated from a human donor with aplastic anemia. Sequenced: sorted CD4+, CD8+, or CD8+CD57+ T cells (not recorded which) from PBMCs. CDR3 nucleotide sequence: TGTGCCAGCAGCTTGGTGGGTGAGGCCGGGGAGCTGCTTTTT. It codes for CASSLVGEAGELLF.